This T cell receptor beta chain was sequenced during a study of T cell responses to AZD1222 COVID-19 vaccine. Study-level findings and limits: Receipt of two AZD1222 doses was followed by a rise in Spike-specific TCR breadth and depth. At study baseline, merely six AZD1222 recipients were seropositive. Most donors were white British, females outnumbered males, and clonal diversity was possibly underestimated. Along spike, vaccine-associated CD4 TCRs were found throughout, with dominance at 160-218 and 743-854.

The CDR3 spans 13 residues. V lost 3 bases to trimming and J lost 8 bases, with 13 bases between them. Germline CDR1 is KGHSH and CDR2 is LQKENI. About this clone itself: As yet, its antigen is unknown.

Assay: immunoSEQ multiplex PCR; the TCRdb copy retains only in-frame clones and omits some. The sample carries some 140,000 clones, approximately 92% recorded once. Sequences were derived from peripheral blood, sampled 28 days after the second AZD1222 dose. The sequence derives from an adult who received the AZD1222 COVID-19 vaccine. This chain links TRBV18 with TRBJ1-2, with D unclear. DNA for the CDR3: TGTGCCAGCTCACCCCCGAGTGCTGGAGGCTACACCTTC. It codes for CASSPPSAGGYTF.